One and the same sample provided the 12 T cell receptor beta chains below, sequenced in a study of long-term antiretroviral therapy in people with HIV. The assay used was immunoSEQ (version v3.0), run at survey level. The repertoire was sequenced with immunoSEQ multiplex PCR; TCRdb's copy has only in-frame clones and lacks some. In the table there are some 35,000 clones, around 94% of which are singletons. The input for sequencing was unsorted PBMCs, taken 4.1 years after starting antiretroviral therapy. Receptors were obtained from a woman in her fifties or sixties with HIV.

This chain uses TRBV29-1 with TRBJ2-2; 11 bases agree with TRBD2. The CDR3 spans 14 residues. V was clipped by 7 bases and J by 3 bases; unmatched bases: 4. CDR1 SQVTM and CDR2 ANQGSEA come from the germline V gene. The CDR3 sequence is CSAGTSGDTGELFF. The CDR3 DNA is TGCAGCGCAGGGACTAGCGGCGACACCGGGGAGCTGTTTTTT.

The V gene is TRBV5-1, the J gene TRBJ1-3, with D unclear. The CDR3 extends over 16 amino acids. Germline V gene sequence: CDR1 SGHRS, CDR2 YFSETQ. Trimming removed 0 bases at V and 4 bases at J, with 14 bases between. CDR3 loop: CASSLAGSVRGNTIYF. The CDR3 coding sequence is TGCGCCAGCAGCTTGGCCGGGTCAGTGAGGGGAAACACCATATATTTT.

The chain couples TRBV30 to TRBJ1-1; 7 bases line up with TRBD1. J was trimmed by 6 bases and V by 4 bases; bases with no gene match: 8. The CDR3 sequence is 13 residues long. The germline gives CDR1 GTSNPN, CDR2 SVGIG (reference sequence). This chain's CDR3 is CAWTGTETSEAFF. CDR3 in DNA: TGTGCCTGGACCGGGACAGAGACGTCTGAAGCTTTCTTT.

The chain is built from TRBV9 and TRBJ2-2; 11 bases agree with TRBD2. V was pared by 0 bases and J by 4 bases, with 11 bases of the junction left unmatched. The germline V gene encodes CDR1 SGDLS and CDR2 YYNGEE. This CDR3 has 19 residues. The CDR3 bases are TGTGCCAGCAGCGTAGTCGACGTAGCGGGGGGGCTCGGCACCGGGGAGCTGTTTTTT. Amino acids: CASSVVDVAGGLGTGELFF.

This rearrangement joins TRBV7-2 to TRBJ2-3; TRBD1 or TRBD2 may be the D gene (5 bases each). Germline V gene sequence: CDR1 SGHTA, CDR2 FQGNSA. CDR3 length: 15 amino acids. Trimming removed 1 base from V and 11 bases from J, with 19 bases in between. CDR3 in DNA: TGTGCCAGCAGCTTAGTGTTAGGGGTGGGAGTCAAGCAGTATTTT. This gives the protein CASSLVLGVGVKQYF.

The chain carries TRBV6-1 and TRBJ1-3; the D is unclear. Germline lookup yields CDR1 MNHNS and CDR2 SASEGT. V lost 7 bases to trimming and J lost 1 base, with 11 bases between them. The CDR3 sequence is 14 residues long. As DNA, the CDR3 is TGTGCCAGCACCCTGGTCGAGTCTGGAAACACCATATATTTT. As protein: CASTLVESGNTIYF.

The genes are TRBV19 and TRBJ2-5, with 7 bases fitting TRBD2. Germline V CDR1 and CDR2: LNHDA, SQIVND (reference sequence). The CDR3 sequence is 15 residues long. V lost 4 bases, J lost 3 bases, and 8 bases stayed unmatched. The CDR3 DNA is TGTGCCAGTAGTAATAGCGGGTTGGGCGAAGAGACCCAGTACTTC. It specifies CASSNSGLGEETQYF.

The V gene is TRBV7-2, the J gene TRBJ1-1; a weak D match, TRBD1 (5 bases). V was trimmed by 1 base and J by 1 base, leaving 10 bases between them. CDR1 and CDR2 (germline): SGHTA, FQGNSA. The CDR3 is made up of 15 amino acids. The CDR3 is CASSLGGGGNTEAFF. CDR3 sequence (DNA): TGTGCCAGCAGCTTAGGGGGCGGGGGGAACACTGAAGCTTTCTTT.

The genes are TRBV6-5 and TRBJ2-7; a weak D match, TRBD1 (5 bases). The ends were cut back, 2 bases at V and 2 bases at J, with 13 bases in the middle. The CDR3 totals 15 residues. Germline CDR1 MNHEY, CDR2 SVGAGI. The CDR3 DNA sequence: TGTGCCAGCAGTTACACGGTTGACAGACCCTACGAGCAGTACTTC. Its protein product is CASSYTVDRPYEQYF.

V gene TRBV27 combines with J gene TRBJ1-2; D gene ambiguous. Deletions cut 2 bases from V and 1 base from J, with 11 bases between. Germline values: CDR1 MNHEY, CDR2 SMNVEV (reference sequence). CDR3 length: 15 amino acids. The CDR3 protein is CASSLGYDDNYGYTF. CDR3 coding DNA: TGTGCCAGCAGTTTAGGGTACGACGATAACTATGGCTACACCTTC.

J is TRBJ2-2 and V is TRBV14, with D possibly matching TRBD2 (5 bases). The length of the CDR3 is 15 residues. Between the trimmed V and J ends, which lost 4 bases and 5 bases, there was a span of 14 bases. Germline CDR1 and CDR2: SGHDN and FVKESK. The CDR3 is CASSRNPGGTGELFF. The DNA of the CDR3 is TGTGCCAGCAGCCGAAACCCTGGAGGTACCGGGGAGCTGTTTTTT.

V is TRBV7-2 and J is TRBJ1-2; weak D call: TRBD1 (6 bases). The CDR3 contains 12 residues. Germline values: CDR1 SGHTA, CDR2 FQGNSA. Trimming shortened V by 5 bases and J by 6 bases, and 10 bases separated the two germline ends. The CDR3 DNA sequence: TGTGCCAGCAGCCCGGACAGAGATGGCTACACCTTC. This translates into CASSPDRDGYTF.